The rows below give T cell receptor beta chains drawn from one sample of a study of blood T cell repertoires in COVID-19. Libraries were prepared by immunoSEQ multiplex PCR; TCRdb keeps only in-frame clonotypes and omits some of them. The data contain some 29,000 clones, about nine tenths of them seen just once; the ten biggest clones take up around 1%. Sequenced: peripheral blood. The receptors shown here come from a man aged 70 or older with active or convalescent COVID-19. Each CDR3 is given with its conserved first and last residue. D genes are given only for firm matches. Size tells how often a clone was seen (once, few, many) or the class of an expanded clone, and some rows leave it out.

>TRBV18|TRBJ1-1|NA|NA
CASSPFGNNEAFF
TGTGCCAGCTCACCGTTCGGGAATAATGAAGCTTTCTTT
>TRBV5-1|TRBJ2-2|NA|NA
CASSVQGFTGELFF
TGCGCCAGCAGCGTACAGGGTTTCACCGGGGAGCTGTTTTTT
>TRBV2|TRBJ1-2|once|TRBD1
CASSQQGGNFGYTF
TGTGCCAGCAGTCAACAGGGGGGAAATTTTGGCTACACCTTC
>TRBV19|TRBJ1-5|NA|NA
CASSIGTRYNQPQHF
TGTGCCAGTAGTATAGGGACAAGATACAATCAGCCCCAGCATTTT
>TRBV6-2/TRBV6-3|TRBJ1-2|NA|NA
CASSSPLEGYTF
TGTGCCAGCAGTTCACCCCTTGAGGGCTACACCTTC
>TRBV5-1|TRBJ2-7|NA|TRBD2
CASSLAEASGGLQQYF
TGCGCCAGCAGCTTGGCCGAGGCTAGCGGAGGGCTACAGCAGTACTTC
>TRBV20-1|TRBJ2-7|NA|NA
CSASIPVVHEQYF
TGCAGTGCTAGTATTCCGGTAGTCCACGAGCAGTACTTC
>TRBV11-3|TRBJ2-3|NA|NA
CASSLGRSTDTQYF
TGTGCCAGCAGCTTAGGCAGAAGCACAGATACGCAGTATTTT
>TRBV2|TRBJ1-2|few|TRBD1
CASNRDRDYGYTF
TGTGCCAGCAACAGGGACAGGGACTATGGCTACACCTTC
>TRBV10-3|TRBJ1-6|once|NA
CAISEEGAPLHF
TGTGCCATCAGTGAGGAGGGAGCACCCCTCCACTTT
>TRBV27|TRBJ2-1|NA|TRBD2
CASSLGASGINEQFF
TGTGCCAGCAGTTTGGGGGCTAGCGGGATCAATGAGCAGTTCTTC
>TRBV5-1|TRBJ1-1|few|NA
CASSLQGGNTEAFF
TGCGCCAGCAGCTTGCAGGGAGGGAACACTGAAGCTTTCTTT
>TRBV6-5|TRBJ1-1|NA|NA
CASSPGVNTEAFF
TGTGCCAGCAGTCCGGGGGTGAACACTGAAGCTTTCTTT
>TRBV6-5|TRBJ1-3|NA|NA
CASSSHLLSSGNTIYF
TGTGCCAGCAGTTCCCACCTCCTCAGCTCTGGAAACACCATATATTTT
>TRBV14|TRBJ1-1|NA|NA
CASSPLRGGTYTEAFF
TGTGCCAGCAGCCCACTTCGGGGAGGGACCTACACTGAAGCTTTCTTT
>TRBV7-8|TRBJ2-3|NA|TRBD2
CASSSGLASTDTQYF
TGTGCCAGCAGCTCGGGACTAGCTAGCACAGATACGCAGTATTTT
>TRBV28|TRBJ1-5|NA|TRBD1
CASSLLSGGYQPQHF
TGTGCCAGCAGTTTATTGTCAGGGGGCTATCAGCCCCAGCATTTT
>TRBV25-1|TRBJ2-1|NA|NA
CASSEYGQSEGLLFF
TGTGCCAGCAGTGAATACGGACAGTCAGAAGGGTTGCTGTTCTTC
>TRBV6-5|TRBJ2-1|NA|TRBD2
CASSPSGGAREQFF
TGTGCCAGCAGTCCTAGCGGGGGGGCCAGAGAGCAGTTCTTC
>TRBV6-5|TRBJ2-5|NA|NA
CASGQGKETQYF
TGTGCCAGCGGTCAGGGAAAGGAGACCCAGTACTTC
>TRBV18|TRBJ1-2|once|NA
CASSPLQPGGGSYGYTF
TGTGCCAGCTCACCCCTCCAACCCGGGGGGGGTTCTTATGGCTACACCTTC
>TRBV5-1|TRBJ1-2|NA|TRBD1
CASSFSTGGVYGYTF
TGCGCCAGCAGCTTTTCTACAGGGGGCGTCTATGGCTACACCTTC
>TRBV19|TRBJ1-1|NA|NA
CASSGRRNTEAFF
TGTGCCAGTAGTGGAAGGAGGAACACTGAAGCTTTCTTT
>TRBV28|TRBJ2-7|NA|NA
CASSPRQYEQYF
TGTGCCAGCAGCCCCAGACAATACGAGCAGTACTTC
>TRBV5-5|TRBJ2-7|few|TRBD1
CASSAYRGSEQYF
TGTGCCAGCAGCGCGTACAGGGGCAGCGAGCAGTACTTC
>TRBV6-6|TRBJ1-6|NA|NA
CASSGDSPLHF
TGTGCCAGCAGCGGGGATTCACCCCTCCACTTT
>TRBV18|TRBJ2-3|NA|TRBD2
CASSPKSSGTEDTQYF
TGTGCCAGCTCACCGAAAAGTAGCGGGACGGAAGATACGCAGTATTTT
>TRBV6-2/TRBV6-3|TRBJ2-7|NA|NA
CASSYPSHEQYF
TGTGCCAGCAGTTACCCGAGTCACGAGCAGTACTTC
>TRBV21-1|TRBJ2-1|NA|NA
CASPGLAGESYNEQFF
TGTGCCAGCCCGGGACTAGCGGGAGAATCCTACAATGAGCAGTTCTTC
>TRBV7-9|TRBJ2-5|once|TRBD2
CASSLRGLAEETQYF
TGTGCCAGCAGCTTACGGGGACTAGCGGAAGAGACCCAGTACTTC
>TRBV9|TRBJ1-3|NA|NA
CASSVTHAGFSGNTIYF
TGTGCCAGCAGCGTAACACACGCCGGGTTCTCTGGAAACACCATATATTTT
>TRBV7-9|TRBJ2-5|NA|NA
CASSSTPEETQYF
TGTGCCAGCAGCTCCACGCCGGAAGAGACCCAGTACTTC
>TRBV19|TRBJ1-2|NA|NA
CASSMGLNYGYTF
TGTGCCAGTAGTATGGGGCTTAACTATGGCTACACCTTC
>TRBV9|TRBJ1-3|NA|TRBD1
CASSSRQGEDTIYF
TGTGCCAGCAGCAGTCGACAGGGGGAAGACACCATATATTTT
>TRBV7-2|TRBJ1-6|NA|TRBD1
CASSQRQGALKSPLHF
TGTGCCAGCAGCCAACGACAGGGGGCGCTTAAATCACCCCTCCACTTT
>TRBV11-2|TRBJ1-6|NA|TRBD1
CASSLGQGALISPLHF
TGTGCCAGCAGCTTAGGACAGGGGGCGTTGATTTCACCCCTCCACTTT
>TRBV7-8|TRBJ1-2|NA|NA
CASSDTQGYGYTF
TGTGCCAGCAGCGACACCCAGGGCTATGGCTACACCTTC
>TRBV5-1|TRBJ2-2|NA|NA
CASSLRTETGELFF
TGCGCCAGCAGCCTCCGAACCGAGACCGGGGAGCTGTTTTTT
>TRBV21-1|TRBJ1-4|NA|NA
CASTEKEVDATNEKLFF
TGTGCCAGCACCGAAAAGGAGGTGGATGCAACTAATGAAAAACTGTTTTTT